A single sample gave rise to the 25 T cell receptor beta chains below, sequenced in a study of shared clonotypes between healthy human individuals. Selected positively for CCR7 and CD45RO-negative, naive CD8 cells excluded terminally differentiated effector memory CD45RA+ cells. Sequenced by immunoSEQ multiplex PCR; TCRdb stores in-frame clones only, minus some. Found here are about 2 million clones, 85% to 95% of them singletons; the top ten hold 1.1%. The source material was naive CD8+ T cells sorted from blood. The receptors derive from a man aged 18 to 30 in good health.

In this sample, this clone turned up many times. The V and J genes are TRBV2 and TRBJ2-1; no clear D. Trimming left V 3 bases short and J 4 bases short, with 13 bases between. Germline V gene sequence: CDR1 SNHLY, CDR2 FYNNEI. The CDR3 spans 15 residues. CDR3 in DNA: TGTGCCAGCAGTGATACCCTGGGTGAATACAATGAGCAGTTCTTC. It encodes CASSDTLGEYNEQFF.

The chain has TRBV4-2 and TRBJ2-7, with D unclear. V was trimmed by 1 base and J by 2 bases, leaving 9 bases between them. CDR3 length: 14 residues. Germline V CDR1 and CDR2: LGHNA, YNFKEQ. The CDR3 DNA reads as TGTGCCAGCAGCCAAGCACTACCAACCTACGAGCAGTACTTC. Translating gives CASSQALPTYEQYF.

The chain carries TRBV2 and TRBJ2-1; TRBD1 agrees at 8 bases. This CDR3 is 13 amino acids long. Germline values: CDR1 SNHLY, CDR2 FYNNEI. Unmatched junction bases numbered 10, after V lost 11 bases and J lost 7 bases. This chain's CDR3 is CAWGSGGVNEQFF. DNA for the CDR3: TGTGCCTGGGGGTCAGGGGGCGTGAATGAGCAGTTCTTC. Filled out from reference TRBV2 and TRBJ2-1, the complete variable domain reads EPEVTQTPSHQVTQMGQEVILRCVPISNHLYFYWYRQILGQKVEFLVSFYNNEISEKSEIFDDQFSVERPDGSNFTLKIRSTKLEDSAMYFCAWGSGGVNEQFFGPGTRLTVL.

The chain combines TRBV4-1 with TRBJ1-2; a possible D gene is TRBD1 (5 bases). From germline, CDR1 is MGHRA and CDR2 YSYEKL. The V end was cut by 6 bases, the J end by 6 bases, with 14 bases between. The length of the CDR3 is 13 residues. DNA of the CDR3: TGCGCCAGCAGGCCAGTCCCGGGGGATGGCTACACCTTC. Encoded protein: CASRPVPGDGYTF.

The V gene is TRBV4-1, the J gene TRBJ2-7, with D unresolved. The CDR3 spans 15 residues. V lost 1 base and J 3 bases, leaving 13 bases between the germline ends. CDR1 and CDR2 (germline): MGHRA, YSYEKL. The CDR3 DNA reads TGCGCCAGCAGCCAAGCCCCGGGCCCAGTCTACGAGCAGTACTTC. Translated: CASSQAPGPVYEQYF.

The chain uses TRBV6-5 and TRBJ2-5, with D perhaps TRBD2 (6 bases). CDR1 MNHEY and CDR2 SVGAGI come from the germline V gene. The CDR3 is made up of 15 amino acids. V was trimmed by 0 bases and J by 4 bases, leaving 12 bases between them. The CDR3 sequence: CASSYSNGRLETQYF. The CDR3 bases are TGTGCCAGCAGTTACTCGAATGGGAGGTTAGAGACCCAGTACTTC.

The CDR3: CASSDSPNPYEQYF. CDR3 nucleotide sequence: TGTGCCAGCAGTGATTCCCCCAACCCTTACGAGCAGTACTTC. V is TRBV6-1 and J is TRBJ2-7, with no clear D. The ends were cut back, 3 bases at V and 4 bases at J, with 13 bases in the middle. The germline V gene encodes CDR1 MNHNS and CDR2 SASEGT. This CDR3 contains 14 residues.

CDR3 DNA sequence: TGCAGCGTTTTGGAAATAGGAAATGAAAAACTGTTTTTT. It specifies CSVLEIGNEKLFF. This chain joins TRBV29-1 and TRBJ1-4; D is undetermined. The CDR3 is made up of 13 amino acids. The V end lost 5 bases, the J end lost 5 bases, and 12 bases lay between the germline ends. Germline V gene sequence: CDR1 SQVTM, CDR2 ANQGSEA.

Concerning this clone itself: Different DNA sequences within this sample yield the same CDR3. The chain is built from TRBV5-4 and TRBJ2-7; D remains ambiguous. Germline CDR1 and CDR2: SGHNT and YYREEE (reference sequence). Trimming removed 4 bases at V and 0 bases at J, with 5 bases between. This CDR3 is 12 amino acids long. The CDR3 here is CASSPDSYEQYF. As DNA, the CDR3 is TGTGCCAGCAGCCCAGACTCCTACGAGCAGTACTTC.

The chain joins TRBV27 to TRBJ2-2; no reliable D call. V was shortened by 3 bases and J by 4 bases, with 15 bases between the two germline ends. CDR3 length equals 16 residues. Germline assignment: CDR1 MNHEY and CDR2 SMNVEV (reference sequence). The CDR3 coding sequence is TGTGCCAGCAGTTTTTTAAGCCCAGTGGGCACCGGGGAGCTGTTTTTT. Translation gives CASSFLSPVGTGELFF.

This chain links TRBV7-8 with TRBJ1-2, with 8 positions matching TRBD1. CDR3 length: 14 residues. J lost 3 bases, V lost 4 bases, and 4 bases had no gene match. Looked up from germline, CDR1 is SGHVS and CDR2 is FQNEAQ. CDR3 in DNA: TGTGCCAGCAGCTCCCAGACAGGGGACTATGGCTACACCTTC. This sequence encodes CASSSQTGDYGYTF.

The chain recombines TRBV6-5 with TRBJ1-4; D not resolved. V was cut by 5 bases and J by 14 bases, with 12 bases left in between. This CDR3 has 11 residues. Germline V gene data show CDR1 as MNHEY and CDR2 as SVGAGI. The CDR3 sequence is CASSTGGDLFF. CDR3 sequence (DNA): TGTGCCAGCAGTACGGGTGGAGACCTGTTTTTT.

The chain uses TRBV18 and TRBJ1-4; D unresolved. V dropped 3 bases and J dropped 8 bases, with 10 bases sitting between them. The length of the CDR3 is 13 residues. CDR1 is KGHSH and CDR2 is LQKENI in the germline V gene. The CDR3 nucleotides read TGTGCCAGCTCACCCTTGAGCGGGGAAAAACTGTTTTTT. As protein: CASSPLSGEKLFF.

CDR3 protein: CASNLGGDPYEQYF. In DNA form, the CDR3 reads TGTGCCAGCAACCTCGGGGGAGACCCCTACGAGCAGTACTTC. The chain uses TRBV9 and TRBJ2-7; perhaps TRBD2 as D (6 bases). Germline CDR1 and CDR2: SGDLS and YYNGEE. There are 14 residues in the CDR3. V was pared by 6 bases and J by 2 bases, with 15 bases between.

The chain couples TRBV28 to TRBJ2-7; 10 bases map to TRBD2. The germline V gene encodes CDR1 MDHEN and CDR2 SYDVKM. This CDR3 is 15 amino acids long. V gave up 4 bases and J gave up 3 bases; unmatched junction bases: 6. The CDR3 spells CASSSGTSENYEQYF. The CDR3 DNA follows: TGTGCCAGCAGTTCCGGGACTAGCGAGAACTACGAGCAGTACTTC.

The rearrangement uses TRBV5-1 and TRBJ2-7; D is ambiguous. The CDR3 sequence is 13 residues long. Trimming took off 3 bases at V and 1 base at J, with 8 bases between the two ends. Germline V lookup: CDR1 SGHRS, CDR2 YFSETQ. CDR3 bases: TGCGCCAGCAGCTACACAGAGTCCTACGAGCAGTACTTC. It translates to CASSYTESYEQYF.

The chain carries TRBV5-1 and TRBJ1-1; TRBD1 matches 7 bases. This CDR3 is built from 13 residues. V lost 7 bases, J lost 1 base, and 4 bases stayed unmatched. The germline V gene has CDR1 SGHRS and CDR2 YFSETQ. In DNA, the CDR3 is TGCGCCAGCGGAGGACAGGAGAACACTGAAGCTTTCTTT. It translates to CASGGQENTEAFF.

Concerning this clone: Within the sample, other DNA sequences also encode this same CDR3. The chain couples TRBV9 to TRBJ2-7; 8 bases are a match to TRBD2. Losses at the gene ends were 0 bases for V and 3 bases for J; bases not matched to a gene: 5. CDR1 is SGDLS, CDR2 YYNGEE, per germline. This CDR3 spans 15 amino acids. As DNA, the CDR3 is TGTGCCAGCAGCGTAGGGGCGGGAGGCGGCTACGAGCAGTACTTC. Protein: CASSVGAGGGYEQYF.

The CDR3 region is CAWSVTGSGQPQHF. CDR3 bases: TGTGCCTGGAGTGTAACGGGGTCCGGTCAGCCCCAGCATTTT. V gene TRBV30 combines with J gene TRBJ1-5; D is ambiguous. The V end was cut by 0 bases, the J end by 6 bases, with 12 bases between. Germline CDR1 reads GTSNPN; CDR2 reads SVGIG (reference sequence). The CDR3 contains 14 residues.

V is TRBV27 and J is TRBJ2-1, with 8 bases aligning to TRBD2. V shed 5 bases, J shed 5 bases, and the junction held 11 bases outside the gene matches. The CDR3 runs 16 residues. Germline CDR1 reads MNHEY; CDR2 reads SMNVEV (reference sequence). In nucleotides, the CDR3 is TGTGCCAGCAGTCGGAGTAGCGGGGAATTACACAATGAGCAGTTCTTC. This gives the protein CASSRSSGELHNEQFF.

The V gene is TRBV4-1, the J gene TRBJ2-1; D gene unclear. This CDR3 has 13 residues. V was pared by 0 bases and J by 9 bases, with 9 bases between. Germline V gene sequence: CDR1 MGHRA, CDR2 YSYEKL. The CDR3 region is CASSQDRSPEQFF. DNA for the CDR3: TGCGCCAGCAGCCAAGATCGGAGCCCTGAGCAGTTCTTC.

The chain combines TRBV5-1 with TRBJ2-7; D may be TRBD2 (6 bases). There are 14 residues in the CDR3. The germline V gene has CDR1 SGHRS and CDR2 YFSETQ. Trimming pared 2 bases from V and 0 bases from J, leaving 9 bases between. The CDR3 DNA is TGCGCCAGCAGCTTCGGGGACTTCTCCTACGAGCAGTACTTC. It specifies CASSFGDFSYEQYF.

V is TRBV6-5 and J is TRBJ2-1, with TRBD2 matching 7 bases. Germline V gene sequence: CDR1 MNHEY, CDR2 SVGAGI. V was clipped by 6 bases and J by 4 bases; unmatched bases: 9. The CDR3 length is 15 residues. The CDR3 loop is CASSPTLARYNEQFF. The DNA for the CDR3 is TGTGCCAGCAGCCCGACACTAGCGCGATACAATGAGCAGTTCTTC.

J is TRBJ2-7 and V is TRBV5-6, with 7 nucleotides matching TRBD1. The germline V gene has CDR1 SGHDT and CDR2 YYEEEE. J lost 6 bases, V lost 3 bases, and 9 bases had no gene match. This CDR3 contains 14 residues. The CDR3 nucleotides read TGTGCCAGCAGCTATGACAGGGCGTCCGGCGAGCAGTACTTC. As protein: CASSYDRASGEQYF.

The chain employs TRBV6-1 and TRBJ2-7, with D possibly being TRBD2 (5 bases). The germline CDR1 and CDR2 sequences are MNHNS and SASEGT. This CDR3 has 13 residues. V lost 4 bases to trimming and J lost 4 bases, with 11 bases between them. The CDR3 spells CASSAGPGYEQYF. Written as DNA, the CDR3 is TGTGCCAGCAGTGCTGGGCCGGGGTACGAGCAGTACTTC.